This T cell receptor (beta chain) was captured in a study of cytomegalovirus exposure and HLA in healthy donors. This CDR3 has 13 amino acids. CDR1 is MNHEY and CDR2 is SVGAGI in the germline V gene. V lost 5 bases and J 3 bases, leaving 10 bases between the germline ends. Assay: immunoSEQ multiplex PCR; the TCRdb copy retains only in-frame clones and omits some. Of approximately 160,000 clones listed, 65% to 90% are singletons. V is TRBV6-5 and J is TRBJ2-5; D call uncertain. Sequencing was done on a sample of PBMCs. The source of this sequence is a woman aged 18-35 years in good health and CMV-seronegative. The CDR3 DNA follows: TGTGCCAGCAGTCCCTCTCCCGAAGAGACCCAGTACTTC. Its protein is CASSPSPEETQYF.